The T cell receptor (beta chain) described here comes from a study of OX40 agonist ivuxolimab in advanced cancers. Study-level background: Patients' therapy was ivuxolimab, an antibody that acts as an agonist of OX40 (CD134). Study conclusions and caveats: It was not determined which antigens were specifically recognized by the peripheral T cells that had undergone clonal expansion. The mean number of expanded clones was higher in CD8+ T cells than in CD4+. At 0.1 to 3.0 mg/kg and by week 6, clonal expansion occurred in CD4+ and CD8+ blood T cells.

This CDR3 contains 13 residues. V was pared by 8 bases and J by 3 bases, with 4 bases of the junction left unmatched. Per germline, CDR1 MNHNS and CDR2 SASEGT. By its share, this clone is medium-sized (0.01 to 0.1%). Its target is unknown. Sequencing was performed with immunoSEQ multiplex PCR; in TCRdb, only in-frame clones are kept and a portion is missing. The repertoire includes 40,000 to 45,000 clones, 70% to 90% of them detected once, and approximately 13% sits in the top ten. V is TRBV6-1 and J is TRBJ2-3, with 8 bases that match TRBD2. The sequence derives from an adult with an advanced solid tumor such as melanoma, head and neck, liver or kidney cancer. Source: CD4+ or CD8+ T cells sorted from blood, taken in a trial of the OX40 agonist ivuxolimab. The CDR3 bases are TGTGCCAGCGGACTAGCAGAAACAGATACGCAGTATTTT. This codes for CASGLAETDTQYF.